This is a list of T cell receptor beta chains from one sample in a study of beta chain features in type 1 diabetes. Data came from immunoSEQ multiplex PCR; TCRdb stores just in-frame clones and leaves some out. The table has 600,000 to 650,000 clones, roughly 15% seen once. Sequencing used naive CD4+ T cells from blood. These receptors all stem from a man between 18 and 29 years old in good health. The CDR3 runs from the conserved cysteine through the conserved F or W. D genes are given only for firm matches. Size values are once, few and many counts, or a class for expanded clones, and some rows have none.

CDR3 DNA: TGTGCCAGCAGCTGTATCTTCCGGGTTGGAGGGCCCAATCAGCCCCAGCATTTT
CDR3 protein: CASSCIFRVGGPNQPQHF
V gene: TRBV7-2
J gene: TRBJ1-5
D gene: .
clone size: few

CDR3 DNA: TGTGCCAGCAGCGCAAGACAGGGTTTGAACTCTGGGGCCAACGTCCTGACTTTC
CDR3 protein: CASSARQGLNSGANVLTF
V gene: TRBV11-2
J gene: TRBJ2-6
D gene: TRBD1
clone size: .

CDR3 DNA: TGTGCCAGCACCCCGAAGAGAGGGCAATCGCCCGGGGAGCTGTTTTTT
CDR3 protein: CASTPKRGQSPGELFF
V gene: TRBV5-4
J gene: TRBJ2-2
D gene: .
clone size: .

CDR3 DNA: TGTGCCAGCAGTTACGACAGAGTCACCGGGGAGCTGTTTTTT
CDR3 protein: CASSYDRVTGELFF
V gene: TRBV25-1
J gene: TRBJ2-2
D gene: .
clone size: few

CDR3 DNA: TGTGCCAGCAGTTTTTATGACTCGTTTTACGAGCAGTACTTC
CDR3 protein: CASSFYDSFYEQYF
V gene: TRBV28
J gene: TRBJ2-7
D gene: .
clone size: .

CDR3 DNA: TGCGCCAGCAGCTTGCGCGGGAATCCCGAAAAACTGTTTTTT
CDR3 protein: CASSLRGNPEKLFF
V gene: TRBV5-1
J gene: TRBJ1-4
D gene: .
clone size: few

CDR3 DNA: TGTGCCAGCAGCTTGACAGGGACTGAAGCTTTCTTT
CDR3 protein: CASSLTGTEAFF
V gene: TRBV25-1
J gene: TRBJ1-1
D gene: TRBD1
clone size: .

CDR3 DNA: TGCGCCAGCAGTCATTGCGAAGAGACCCAGTACTTC
CDR3 protein: CASSHCEETQYF
V gene: TRBV23-1
J gene: TRBJ2-5
D gene: .
clone size: few

CDR3 DNA: TGTGCCAGCAGCTTAGGAGGGGGGGCAAAAGATACGCAGTATTTT
CDR3 protein: CASSLGGGAKDTQYF
V gene: TRBV7-2
J gene: TRBJ2-3
D gene: .
clone size: .

CDR3 DNA: TGTGCCAGCAGTTTGGACAGGGGCGGTCATCAGCCCCAGCATTTT
CDR3 protein: CASSLDRGGHQPQHF
V gene: TRBV7-2
J gene: TRBJ1-5
D gene: TRBD1
clone size: .

CDR3 DNA: TGTGCCAGCAGCGTAGAAGGCAGCCCCACCGAGCAGTACTTC
CDR3 protein: CASSVEGSPTEQYF
V gene: TRBV9
J gene: TRBJ2-7
D gene: .
clone size: .

CDR3 DNA: TGTGCCATCAGTGAGTCCACAGAATTCTATGGCTACACCTTC
CDR3 protein: CAISESTEFYGYTF
V gene: TRBV10-3
J gene: TRBJ1-2
D gene: .
clone size: few

CDR3 DNA: TGTGCCAGCAGCTTGCAGAGACAGGGCGCCGGGGAGCTGTTTTTT
CDR3 protein: CASSLQRQGAGELFF
V gene: TRBV5-6
J gene: TRBJ2-2
D gene: TRBD1
clone size: .

CDR3 DNA: TGTGCCAGCAGCTTAAGGTTAATATCAGCCTACGAGCAGTACTTC
CDR3 protein: CASSLRLISAYEQYF
V gene: TRBV11-2
J gene: TRBJ2-7
D gene: .
clone size: few

CDR3 DNA: TGTGCCAGCAGCTTAGTTACGGAGACCCAGTACTTC
CDR3 protein: CASSLVTETQYF
V gene: TRBV7-9
J gene: TRBJ2-5
D gene: .
clone size: few

CDR3 DNA: TGTGCCACCGTAGCGGGGGCTAGCACAGATACGCAGTATTTT
CDR3 protein: CATVAGASTDTQYF
V gene: TRBV10-3
J gene: TRBJ2-3
D gene: TRBD2
clone size: few

CDR3 DNA: TGTGCCAACGCGACCTCTTCCTACAATGAGCAGTTCTTC
CDR3 protein: CANATSSYNEQFF
V gene: TRBV2
J gene: TRBJ2-1
D gene: .
clone size: few

CDR3 DNA: TGTGCCAGCAGCACAGGACTAGCGGCAGCCTACGAGCAGTACTTC
CDR3 protein: CASSTGLAAAYEQYF
V gene: TRBV9
J gene: TRBJ2-7
D gene: TRBD2
clone size: few

CDR3 DNA: TGTGCCATCAGGGATGAGACAGGGGAAGGACCGAACACTGAAGCTTTCTTT
CDR3 protein: CAIRDETGEGPNTEAFF
V gene: TRBV10-3
J gene: TRBJ1-1
D gene: TRBD1
clone size: few

CDR3 DNA: TGCGCCAGCAGCCAACGGCTAGCGGCAAGTACCCCAGAGACCCAGTACTTC
CDR3 protein: CASSQRLAASTPETQYF
V gene: TRBV4-1
J gene: TRBJ2-5
D gene: TRBD2
clone size: .

CDR3 DNA: TGTGCCAGCAGCTCAGGGACGTGGGGCGCACCCTCCTACGAGCAGTACTTC
CDR3 protein: CASSSGTWGAPSYEQYF
V gene: TRBV11-1
J gene: TRBJ2-7
D gene: .
clone size: .

CDR3 DNA: TGTGCCAGCAGCCAACAGGGTTATACTGAAGCTTTCTTT
CDR3 protein: CASSQQGYTEAFF
V gene: TRBV14
J gene: TRBJ1-1
D gene: .
clone size: many

CDR3 DNA: TGTGCCAGCTACTCCCGACTAGCGGGCCCCCCGGGGGAGACCCAGTACTTC
CDR3 protein: CASYSRLAGPPGETQYF
V gene: TRBV28
J gene: TRBJ2-5
D gene: TRBD2
clone size: .

CDR3 DNA: TGTGCCAGCAGCTTAGCACTAGCGGGCACCGGGGAGCTGTTTTTT
CDR3 protein: CASSLALAGTGELFF
V gene: TRBV7-2
J gene: TRBJ2-2
D gene: TRBD2
clone size: .

CDR3 DNA: TGTGCCAGCAGCTTGCCCGAGAACTATGGCTACACCTTC
CDR3 protein: CASSLPENYGYTF
V gene: TRBV5-4
J gene: TRBJ1-2
D gene: .
clone size: few

CDR3 DNA: TGTGCCAGCAGTCCAGAGCCCTCTGGAAACACCATATATTTT
CDR3 protein: CASSPEPSGNTIYF
V gene: TRBV28
J gene: TRBJ1-3
D gene: .
clone size: once

CDR3 DNA: TGCGCCAGCAGCCAAGTCGGAGGGGCGCGTGCTGGGGCCAACGTCCTGACTTTC
CDR3 protein: CASSQVGGARAGANVLTF
V gene: TRBV4-1
J gene: TRBJ2-6
D gene: .
clone size: .

CDR3 DNA: TGTGCCAGCAGCTCCCAACCAATGAGCGAGCAGTACTTC
CDR3 protein: CASSSQPMSEQYF
V gene: TRBV7-3
J gene: TRBJ2-7
D gene: .
clone size: few

CDR3 DNA: TGTGCCAGCAGTGCACAACGGGTCGAGCAGTACTTC
CDR3 protein: CASSAQRVEQYF
V gene: TRBV2
J gene: TRBJ2-7
D gene: .
clone size: few

CDR3 DNA: TGTGCCAGCAGCGGATCTAGCGGGAGATTTGGAAATGAGCAGTTCTTC
CDR3 protein: CASSGSSGRFGNEQFF
V gene: TRBV9
J gene: TRBJ2-1
D gene: TRBD2
clone size: .

CDR3 DNA: TGTGCCAGCAGCTTATTTAGCGGGGGGGCTGATACGCAGTATTTT
CDR3 protein: CASSLFSGGADTQYF
V gene: TRBV7-2
J gene: TRBJ2-3
D gene: TRBD2
clone size: .

CDR3 DNA: TGTGCCAGCAGCCAAGATCGCGACCAGCCCCAGCATTTT
CDR3 protein: CASSQDRDQPQHF
V gene: TRBV4-2
J gene: TRBJ1-5
D gene: .
clone size: .

CDR3 DNA: TGCGCCAGCAGCCAAGATCTACAGACCTACGAGCAGTACTTC
CDR3 protein: CASSQDLQTYEQYF
V gene: TRBV4-3
J gene: TRBJ2-7
D gene: .
clone size: few

CDR3 DNA: TGCGCCAGCAGCTTAACAGGGGCCCCTGGGGCCAACGTCCTGACTTTC
CDR3 protein: CASSLTGAPGANVLTF
V gene: TRBV5-1
J gene: TRBJ2-6
D gene: TRBD1
clone size: .

CDR3 DNA: TGTGCCAGCAGCTTCGCCGGGACAGGCTATAACTATGGCTACACCTTC
CDR3 protein: CASSFAGTGYNYGYTF
V gene: TRBV7-9
J gene: TRBJ1-2
D gene: TRBD1
clone size: few

CDR3 DNA: TGTGCCAGCACCGGGGCGAGCACAGATACGCAGTATTTT
CDR3 protein: CASTGASTDTQYF
V gene: TRBV7-2
J gene: TRBJ2-3
D gene: .
clone size: once

CDR3 DNA: TGCGCCAGCAGGAATCAGGGAGGCGGCTATGGCTACACCTTC
CDR3 protein: CASRNQGGGYGYTF
V gene: TRBV4-1
J gene: TRBJ1-2
D gene: .
clone size: .

CDR3 DNA: TGCAGCGTCGCTGGGACAGATTTTTCCTACGAGCAGTACTTC
CDR3 protein: CSVAGTDFSYEQYF
V gene: TRBV29-1
J gene: TRBJ2-7
D gene: TRBD1
clone size: few

CDR3 DNA: TGTGCCAGCAGCTTAAGAGGTCTAGCTTTTAGCACAGATACGCAGTATTTT
CDR3 protein: CASSLRGLAFSTDTQYF
V gene: TRBV7-2
J gene: TRBJ2-3
D gene: .
clone size: few

CDR3 DNA: TGTGCCAGCAGTCTAGACCGAAAAACTGAAGCTTTCTTT
CDR3 protein: CASSLDRKTEAFF
V gene: TRBV7-3
J gene: TRBJ1-1
D gene: .
clone size: few

CDR3 DNA: TGTGCCAGCAGCTCTGGACAGTCCTCAGATACGCAGTATTTT
CDR3 protein: CASSSGQSSDTQYF
V gene: TRBV5-4
J gene: TRBJ2-3
D gene: .
clone size: .

CDR3 DNA: TGTGCCAGCAGCTATTTGGACAGGGATTCCTACGAGCAGTACTTC
CDR3 protein: CASSYLDRDSYEQYF
V gene: TRBV5-6
J gene: TRBJ2-7
D gene: TRBD1
clone size: few

CDR3 DNA: TGTGCCAGCAGTTCAGGACCTTCTAACTATGGCTACACCTTC
CDR3 protein: CASSSGPSNYGYTF
V gene: TRBV28
J gene: TRBJ1-2
D gene: .
clone size: .

CDR3 DNA: TGCGCCAGCAGCCAAGTAACTAGCGGGAACAACGAGCAGTACTTC
CDR3 protein: CASSQVTSGNNEQYF
V gene: TRBV4-3
J gene: TRBJ2-7
D gene: TRBD2
clone size: few

CDR3 DNA: TGCTCCAGCAGCCACGGTCCGGGGTCCGGGGAGCTGTTTTTT
CDR3 protein: CSSSHGPGSGELFF
V gene: TRBV4-1
J gene: TRBJ2-2
D gene: .
clone size: .

CDR3 DNA: TGCGCCAGCAGTCAATCGTCCAGGGGACTATTCTTATACCGGGAGCTGTTTTTT
CDR3 protein: CASSQSSRGLFLYRELFF
V gene: TRBV23-1
J gene: TRBJ2-2
D gene: .
clone size: few

CDR3 DNA: TGCGCCAGCAGCCAAGATCGCAGGGAGGTTGAGTACTTC
CDR3 protein: CASSQDRREVEYF
V gene: TRBV4-3
J gene: TRBJ2-7
D gene: .
clone size: few

CDR3 DNA: TGTGCCAGCAGCAAAGCGCAGGAGAGACAAACCTACGAGCAGTACTTC
CDR3 protein: CASSKAQERQTYEQYF
V gene: TRBV21-1
J gene: TRBJ2-7
D gene: .
clone size: .

CDR3 DNA: TGTGCCAGCAGTTTATCTCGGAGAGGACAGAAACAGTACTTC
CDR3 protein: CASSLSRRGQKQYF
V gene: TRBV27
J gene: TRBJ2-7
D gene: .
clone size: .

CDR3 DNA: TGTGCCAGCAGCTTAGTGCGGGAGACCCAGTACTTC
CDR3 protein: CASSLVRETQYF
V gene: TRBV7-6
J gene: TRBJ2-5
D gene: .
clone size: few

CDR3 DNA: TGTGCCAGCACCTTGTTTATGTCTCATGGCTACACCTTC
CDR3 protein: CASTLFMSHGYTF
V gene: TRBV7-2
J gene: TRBJ1-2
D gene: .
clone size: .

CDR3 DNA: TGTGCCTGGAGTGTATTACGGTTAGCGGGGGCAAGTCAAGAGACCCAGTACTTC
CDR3 protein: CAWSVLRLAGASQETQYF
V gene: TRBV30
J gene: TRBJ2-5
D gene: TRBD2
clone size: .

CDR3 DNA: TGTGCCTGGTCCAGGGGGACCAGCACAGATACGCAGTATTTT
CDR3 protein: CAWSRGTSTDTQYF
V gene: TRBV30
J gene: TRBJ2-3
D gene: TRBD1
clone size: .

CDR3 DNA: TGTGCCAGCAGCTTAGCGGACAGGAGCGCAGAAGCTTTCTTT
CDR3 protein: CASSLADRSAEAFF
V gene: TRBV7-6
J gene: TRBJ1-1
D gene: TRBD1
clone size: .